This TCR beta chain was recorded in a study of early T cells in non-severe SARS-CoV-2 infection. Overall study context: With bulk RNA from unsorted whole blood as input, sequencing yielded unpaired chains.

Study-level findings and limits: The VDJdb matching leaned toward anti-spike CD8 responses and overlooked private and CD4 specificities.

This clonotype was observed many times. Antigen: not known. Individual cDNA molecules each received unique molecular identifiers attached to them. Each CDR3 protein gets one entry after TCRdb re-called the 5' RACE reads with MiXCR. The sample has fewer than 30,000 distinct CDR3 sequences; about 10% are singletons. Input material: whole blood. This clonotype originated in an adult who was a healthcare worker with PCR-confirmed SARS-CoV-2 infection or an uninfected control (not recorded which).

The chain's CDR3 is CASSFGSGRAYEQYF. DNA for the CDR3: TGTGCCAGCAGCTTTGGTAGCGGTAGGGCCTACGAGCAGTACTTC. V and J are TRBV7-6 and TRBJ2-7; tentative D call: TRBD2 (6 bases). V was trimmed by 3 bases and J by 2 bases, leaving 14 bases between them. Germline lookup yields CDR1 SGHVS and CDR2 FNYEAQ. The CDR3 spans 15 residues.